The clone carrying this T cell receptor (beta chain) was recorded at least ten times. TCRdb used MiXCR to reprocess the 5' RACE reads, holding one entry per CDR3 protein. The sample consists of some 13,000 distinct CDR3 sequences, more than 13% of them appearing once. Time point specified: sample taken at primary tumor resection. Whole RNA from tumor, nontumor lung or frozen PBMC was sequenced unsorted. This sample is drawn from a study of spatial heterogeneity in lung cancer. V was trimmed by 4 bases and J by 0 bases, leaving 4 bases between them. CDR1 is MNHEY and CDR2 is SVGEGT in the germline V gene. The CDR3 totals 13 residues.

Here the sequenced sample was PBMCs, taken at surgery. The receptor comes from a female donor with early-stage non-small cell lung cancer. The V and J genes are TRBV6-2 or TRBV6-3 and TRBJ2-1; no clear D gene. CDR3 sequence reads: CASSFSSYNEQFF. The CDR3 DNA is TGTGCCAGCAGTTTTAGCTCCTACAATGAGCAGTTCTTC.